This TCR beta chain was sequenced during a study of cytomegalovirus exposure and HLA in healthy donors. Across the study: Among the 400 or so donors who were genotyped, about 84% fell in the genetic ancestry cluster that is associated with self-reported Caucasian donors.

The PCR ran on 60 Vbeta and 13 Jbeta primers. Profiling relied on immunoSEQ multiplex PCR, and the TCRdb table lists in-frame clones only, not all of them. The sample consists of around 96,000 clones, around 64% of them appearing once. Turning to this clone: Its specificity is not known.

Per the germline V gene, CDR1 is SGHTA and CDR2 is FQGTGA. This CDR3 spans 12 amino acids. Trimming cost V 5 bases and J 5 bases, with 9 bases left between them. Study-level results: Among TCR beta chains of equal frequency, HLA-associated ones were more clonally expanded in a later analysis. Sequencing depth across donors, presence/absence analyses assumed, was roughly uniform.

V gene TRBV7-3 combines with J gene TRBJ2-5; a possible D gene is TRBD1 (5 bases). The sequenced sample was PBMCs. This clonotype originated in a man aged 55-75 years in good health and CMV-seronegative. CDR3 loop: CASSPQGETQYF. CDR3 in DNA: TGTGCCAGCAGCCCCCAGGGTGAGACCCAGTACTTC.